What follows is one TCR beta chain and its context. This clone is medium-sized (0.01 to 0.1%) in terms of sample share. Its antigen is not yet known. No base qualities exist here, and no much larger clone lies one base off it. This specimen belongs to a study of blood T cell repertoires in COVID-19 (dated by TCRdb to the early 2020s). With regard to the full study: Collaborator samples came from the United States, Italy and Spain and covered acute and convalescent phases of COVID-19. The prospective study material was composed of cDNA or gDNA derived from T cells, B-cell-depleted T cells, or PBMCs. The dataset comprised deeply sampled blood TCRbeta repertoires from subjects exposed to, actively infected with, or recovered from COVID-19. The repertoires were released in a freely available public database meant as a resource for research on the immune response to SARS-CoV-2. The samples were drawn from the first 160 participants of the ongoing ImmuneRACE study and from 1,254 subjects provided by 6 global collaborators. A de-identified subject ID, COVID-19 status, age in years and sex were almost always included in the sample metadata. Where available, HLA class I and class II types were obtained from metadata supplied by the sample provider rather than from assay-based typing. The investigation overall reported the following: Clinical and demographic metadata were provided uncurated, with the amount varying by source and participant.

TCRbeta CDR3 regions were amplified from genomic DNA by means of the immunoSEQ Assay, a bias-controlled multiplex PCR. The authors' pipeline ran thus. Within the assay, amplification of reference gene primers was used to estimate how many nucleated cells each sample contained. To quantify the absolute abundance of each unique TCRbeta CDR3 rearrangement, sequence reads were collapsed and filtered. For each sample, productive Simpson clonality was calculated as the square root of Simpson's diversity index across productive rearrangements. TCRdb holds this immuneACCESS table with in-frame rearrangements only. Some clones are missing; in checked studies, unresolved V genes explain under half, and the rest has no known cause. The V and J calls and clone size are taken from that table; D and trimming were inferred from the DNA. Across this sample there are approximately 150,000 clones, with 84% seen only once. The ten largest clones capture about 3.4% of the sample.

Participants in the prospective study were enrolled through a virtual design, were aged roughly 18 to 95 years, and lived in approximately 24 United States geographic areas. In the prospective study, cohorts were assigned on the basis of participant-reported clinical history obtained from a screening survey and a study questionnaire. In the prospective study, whole blood, serum and a nasopharyngeal or oropharyngeal swab were collected from each participant by mobile phlebotomists. Additional blood draws and questionnaires over an approximately 2-month period could optionally be provided by prospective study participants. Before DNA extraction, prospective study blood samples were shipped either frozen or at room temperature. V was cut back by 5 bases and J by 2 bases, leaving a gap of 10 bases between them. From the germline V gene (reference sequence), CDR1 is LGHDT and CDR2 is YNNKEL. Including cysteine and phenylalanine, the CDR3 has 13 amino acids. The kept DNA is CDR3 alone, 39 bases in frame from the first base.

The clonotype originates from a woman aged 50 to 60 with acute COVID-19. The chain couples TRBV3-1 (or the pseudogene TRBV3-2) to TRBJ2-7; a tentative D call is TRBD2 (5 bases match). Sequencing was carried out using PBMCs or T cells enriched from blood (not recorded which). At the DNA level, the sequence is TGTGCCAGCAGCGTGGCCGGGGCCTACGAGCAGTACTTC. It is translated as CASSVAGAYEQYF.